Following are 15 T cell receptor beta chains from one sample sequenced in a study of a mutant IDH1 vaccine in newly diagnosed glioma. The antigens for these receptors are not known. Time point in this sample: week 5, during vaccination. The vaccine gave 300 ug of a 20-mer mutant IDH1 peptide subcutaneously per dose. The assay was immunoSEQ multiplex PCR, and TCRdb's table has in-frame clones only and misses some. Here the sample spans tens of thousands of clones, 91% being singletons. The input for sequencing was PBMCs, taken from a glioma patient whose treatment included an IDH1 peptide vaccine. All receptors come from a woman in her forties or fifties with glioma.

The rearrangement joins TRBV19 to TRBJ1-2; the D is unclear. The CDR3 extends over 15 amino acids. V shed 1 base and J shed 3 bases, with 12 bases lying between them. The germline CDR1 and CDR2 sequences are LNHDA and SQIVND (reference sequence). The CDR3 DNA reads TGTGCCAGTAGTATAGCTCCAGCCGCGGACTATGGCTACACCTTC. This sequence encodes CASSIAPAADYGYTF.

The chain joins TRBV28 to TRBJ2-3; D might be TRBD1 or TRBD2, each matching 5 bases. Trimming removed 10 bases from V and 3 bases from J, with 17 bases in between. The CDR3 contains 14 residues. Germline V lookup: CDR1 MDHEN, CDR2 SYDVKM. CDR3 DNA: TGTGCCACCCGAAAGGGACCGACGACAGATACGCAGTATTTT. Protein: CATRKGPTTDTQYF.

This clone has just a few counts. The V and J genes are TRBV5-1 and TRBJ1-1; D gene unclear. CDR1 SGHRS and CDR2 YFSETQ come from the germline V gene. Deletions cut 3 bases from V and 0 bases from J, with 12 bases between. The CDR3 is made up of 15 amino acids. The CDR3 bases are TGCGCCAGCAGCTGGGAAGGCAGGATGAACACTGAAGCTTTCTTT. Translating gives CASSWEGRMNTEAFF.

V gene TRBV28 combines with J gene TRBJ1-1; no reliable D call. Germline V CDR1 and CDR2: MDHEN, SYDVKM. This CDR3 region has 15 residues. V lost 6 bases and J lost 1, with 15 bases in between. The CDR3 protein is CASSSIYPENTEAFF. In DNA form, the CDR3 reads TGTGCCAGCAGCTCAATCTACCCAGAGAACACTGAAGCTTTCTTT. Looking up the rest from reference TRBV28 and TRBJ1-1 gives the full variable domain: DVKVTQSSRYLVKRTGEKVFLECVQDMDHENMFWYRQDPGLGLRLIYFSYDVKMKEKGDIPEGYSVSREKKERFSLILESASTNQTSMYLCASSSIYPENTEAFFGQGTRLTVV.

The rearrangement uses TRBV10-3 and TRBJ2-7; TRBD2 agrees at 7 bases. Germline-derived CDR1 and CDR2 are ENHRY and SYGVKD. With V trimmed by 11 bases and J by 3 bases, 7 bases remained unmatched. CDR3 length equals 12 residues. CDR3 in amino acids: CAPKTSSYEQYF. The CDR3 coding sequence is TGTGCCCCTAAGACTAGCAGCTACGAGCAGTACTTC.

DNA of the CDR3: TGTGCCAGCACTGGGGGTTCCTCCTATGGCTACACCTTC. It is translated as CASTGGSSYGYTF. The V and J genes are TRBV5-4 and TRBJ1-2; maybe TRBD1 (5 bases). The CDR3 totals 13 residues. Trimming stripped 6 bases from V and 4 bases from J, with 13 bases between. Germline lookup yields CDR1 SGHNT and CDR2 YYREEE (reference sequence).

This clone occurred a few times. The DNA for the CDR3 is TGTGCCAGCAGTCAGTACCGAGGGCCCCAGCATTTT. It yields the protein CASSQYRGPQHF. The chain is built from TRBV6-1 and TRBJ1-5; D remains ambiguous. The germline gives CDR1 MNHNS, CDR2 SASEGT. CDR3 length equals 12 residues. Trimming stripped 5 bases from V and 9 bases from J, with 11 bases between.

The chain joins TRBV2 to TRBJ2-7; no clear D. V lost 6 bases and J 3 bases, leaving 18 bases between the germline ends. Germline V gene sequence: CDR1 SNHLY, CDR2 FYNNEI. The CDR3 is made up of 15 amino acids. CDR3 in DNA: TGTGCCAGCAGGCTCAACAAAGGTGGATACTACGAGCAGTACTTC. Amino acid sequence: CASRLNKGGYYEQYF.

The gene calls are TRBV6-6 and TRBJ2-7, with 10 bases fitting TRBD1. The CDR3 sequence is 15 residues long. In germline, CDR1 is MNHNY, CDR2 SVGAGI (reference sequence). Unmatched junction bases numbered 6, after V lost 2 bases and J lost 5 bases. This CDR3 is CASSYPGTGVDEQYF. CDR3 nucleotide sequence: TGTGCCAGCAGTTACCCCGGGACAGGGGTCGACGAGCAGTACTTC.

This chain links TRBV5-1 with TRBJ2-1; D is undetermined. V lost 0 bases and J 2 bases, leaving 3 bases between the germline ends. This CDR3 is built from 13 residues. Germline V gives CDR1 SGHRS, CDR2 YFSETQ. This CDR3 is CASSLGAYNEQFF. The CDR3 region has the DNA TGCGCCAGCAGCTTGGGTGCCTACAATGAGCAGTTCTTC.

This CDR3 is CASSAARTGTANSNTGELFF. For the CDR3, the DNA is TGTGCCAGCAGCGCCGCCCGGACAGGGACAGCCAACTCGAACACCGGGGAGCTGTTTTTT. The chain joins TRBV9 to TRBJ2-2; 8 bases fit TRBD1. This CDR3 contains 20 residues. Germline CDR1 reads SGDLS; CDR2 reads YYNGEE. The trim removed 3 bases at V and 0 bases at J, leaving 16 bases unmatched.

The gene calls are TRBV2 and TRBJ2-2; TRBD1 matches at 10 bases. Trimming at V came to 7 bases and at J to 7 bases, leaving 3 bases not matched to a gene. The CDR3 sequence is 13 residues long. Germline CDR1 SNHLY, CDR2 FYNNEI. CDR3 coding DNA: TGTGCCAGCACAGGACAGGGGGTCGGGGAGCTGTTTTTT. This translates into CASTGQGVGELFF.

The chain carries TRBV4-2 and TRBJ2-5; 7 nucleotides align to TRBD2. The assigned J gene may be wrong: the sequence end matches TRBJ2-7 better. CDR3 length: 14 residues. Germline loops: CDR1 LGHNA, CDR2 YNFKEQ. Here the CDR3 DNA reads TGTGCCAGCAGCCGAGCGGGAAGCTCCTACGAGCAGTACTTC. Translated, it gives CASSRAGSSYEQYF.

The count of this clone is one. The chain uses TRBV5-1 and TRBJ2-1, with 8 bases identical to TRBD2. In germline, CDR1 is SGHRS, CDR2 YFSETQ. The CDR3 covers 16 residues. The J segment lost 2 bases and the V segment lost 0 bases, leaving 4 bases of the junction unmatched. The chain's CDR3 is CASSLASSGPYNEQFF. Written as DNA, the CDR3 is TGCGCCAGCAGCTTGGCCTCTAGCGGGCCCTACAATGAGCAGTTCTTC.

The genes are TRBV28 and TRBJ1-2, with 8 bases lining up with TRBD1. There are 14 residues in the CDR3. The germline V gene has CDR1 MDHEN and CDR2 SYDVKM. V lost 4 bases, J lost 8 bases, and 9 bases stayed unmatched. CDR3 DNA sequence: TGTGCCAGCAGTTCCTCGGACAGGGTTGGGGGCTACACCTTC. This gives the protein CASSSSDRVGGYTF.